What follows are 28 T cell receptor beta chains derived from one specimen sequenced in a study of siplizumab effects on memory and regulatory T cells. Profiling relied on immunoSEQ multiplex PCR, and the TCRdb table lists in-frame clones only, not all of them. The table lists 90,000 to 95,000 clones, roughly 95% of them singletons. Source material: naive CD4+ T cells sorted from blood. The receptor source for this set is a human donor in good health.

The gene calls are TRBV28 and TRBJ1-5; 7 positions agree with TRBD1. The CDR3 contains 15 residues. Losses at the gene ends were 6 bases for V and 2 bases for J; bases not matched to a gene: 7. CDR1 and CDR2 (germline): MDHEN, SYDVKM. The CDR3: CASRPTGLGNQPQHF. For the CDR3, the DNA is TGTGCCAGCAGACCGACAGGGCTGGGCAATCAGCCCCAGCATTTT.

CDR3 DNA: TGTGCCAGCAGCTGGGGACTAGCGGGGAGAAATGAGCAGTTCTTC. Residues: CASSWGLAGRNEQFF. The chain joins TRBV7-2 to TRBJ2-1; TRBD2 matches 13 bases. Germline assignment: CDR1 SGHTA and CDR2 FQGNSA. The CDR3 runs 15 residues. The V segment lost 4 bases and the J segment 7 bases; nucleotides outside the gene matches: 4.

On this clone: At the DNA level, this CDR3 is encoded by other sequences in the same sample as well. For the CDR3, the DNA is TGCGCCAGCAGCCTGGACGGGGGCTACGAGCAGTACTTC. Translation: CASSLDGGYEQYF. The chain is built from TRBV5-1 and TRBJ2-7; tentatively, D is TRBD2 (6 bases). Trimming left V 4 bases short and J 3 bases short, with 11 bases between. The CDR3 extends over 13 amino acids. Germline-derived CDR1 and CDR2 are SGHRS and YFSETQ.

The chain carries TRBV5-4 and TRBJ1-1; 10 nucleotides agree with TRBD1. Germline CDR1 is SGHNT and CDR2 is YYREEE (reference sequence). After removal of 4 bases from V and 10 bases from J, the junction contained 7 bases not matched to a gene. The CDR3 extends over 13 amino acids. CDR3 DNA: TGTGCCAGCAGCCCCGGGACAGGGGATTCAGCTTTCTTT. The encoded protein is CASSPGTGDSAFF. Full variable domain (rest looked up from reference TRBV5-4 and TRBJ1-1): ETGVTQSPTHLIKTRGQQVTLRCSSQSGHNTVSWYQQALGQGPQFIFQYYREEENGRGNFPPRFSGLQFPNYSSELNVNALELDDSALYLCASSPGTGDSAFFGQGTRLTVV.

The chain recombines TRBV5-1 with TRBJ2-7; unclear D gene. The CDR3 has 13 amino acids. Per the germline V gene, CDR1 is SGHRS and CDR2 is YFSETQ. V was trimmed by 2 bases and J by 0 bases, leaving 6 bases between them. CDR3 loop: CASSFSNSYEQYF. The CDR3 bases are TGCGCCAGCAGCTTTTCAAACTCCTACGAGCAGTACTTC. Full variable domain (outside the CDR3, taken from reference TRBV5-1 and TRBJ2-7): KAGVTQTPRYLIKTRGQQVTLSCSPISGHRSVSWYQQTPGQGLQFLFEYFSETQRNKGNFPGRFSGRQFSNSRSEMNVSTLELGDSALYLCASSFSNSYEQYFGPGTRLTVT.

V is TRBV6-5 and J is TRBJ1-6; D uncertain. Trimming stripped 4 bases from V and 0 bases from J, with 4 bases between. CDR1 is MNHEY, CDR2 SVGAGI, per germline. The CDR3 is 14 amino acids. CDR3 sequence reads: CASSSGSYNSPLHF. As DNA, the CDR3 is TGTGCCAGCAGTTCCGGCTCCTATAATTCACCCCTCCACTTT.

V is TRBV7-3 and J is TRBJ1-1; no clear D gene. V was trimmed by 4 bases and J by 1 base, leaving 7 bases between them. The germline gives CDR1 SGHTA, CDR2 FQGTGA. The CDR3 sequence is 13 residues long. As DNA, the CDR3 is TGTGCCAGCAGCTCTCAGCCGAACACTGAAGCTTTCTTT. It codes for CASSSQPNTEAFF. The whole variable domain, remainder taken from reference TRBV7-3 and TRBJ1-1, is GAGVSQTPSNKVTEKGKYVELRCDPISGHTALYWYRQSLGQGPEFLIYFQGTGAADDSGLPNDRFFAVRPEGSVSTLKIQRTERGDSAVYLCASSSQPNTEAFFGQGTRLTVV.

The chain recombines TRBV7-2 with TRBJ1-1, with a possible D match to TRBD1 (5 bases). The CDR3 totals 13 residues. The germline V and J ends were trimmed by 4 bases and 3 bases, with 9 bases remaining between them. CDR1 SGHTA and CDR2 FQGNSA come from the germline V gene. Here the CDR3 DNA reads TGTGCCAGCAGCTCCGCAGGGTACACTGAAGCTTTCTTT. This translates into CASSSAGYTEAFF.

The V gene is TRBV7-3, the J gene TRBJ1-2; D gene uncertain. Germline-derived CDR1 and CDR2 are SGHTA and FQGTGA. The CDR3 has 18 residues. Deletions cut 0 bases from V and 4 bases from J, with 21 bases between. The CDR3 loop is CASSLTRTSQQAGYGYTF. The CDR3 nucleotides are TGTGCCAGCAGCTTAACGAGGACTAGCCAGCAGGCGGGCTATGGCTACACCTTC.

The chain employs TRBV5-8 and TRBJ1-1, with 7 nucleotides matching TRBD1. The germline V gene has CDR1 SGHTS and CDR2 YDEGEE. The length of the CDR3 is 15 residues. Trimming removed 7 bases from V and 0 bases from J; junction bases left unmatched: 9. In DNA, the CDR3 is TGTGCCAGCGGGGGGGGACAGACTATGAACACTGAAGCTTTCTTT. Translating gives CASGGGQTMNTEAFF.

The CDR3: CASSLKRDSKGNTEAFF. The CDR3 DNA reads as TGTGCCAGCAGCTTAAAGAGGGACTCCAAAGGGAACACTGAAGCTTTCTTT. The chain uses TRBV7-3 and TRBJ1-1; D might be TRBD1 (5 bases). Germline CDR1 SGHTA, CDR2 FQGTGA. The CDR3 is made up of 17 amino acids. V lost 1 base and J 1 base, leaving 16 bases between the germline ends.

The rearrangement uses TRBV5-1 and TRBJ1-6; 7 bases map to TRBD1. The CDR3 loop spans 15 amino acids. With 2 bases clipped from V and 14 bases from J, the junction kept 13 bases outside the gene matches. Per germline, CDR1 SGHRS and CDR2 YFSETQ. CDR3 amino acids: CASSFGALSGGSLHF. In DNA, the CDR3 is TGCGCCAGCAGCTTTGGGGCCCTTTCAGGGGGATCCCTCCACTTT.

V is TRBV11-3 and J is TRBJ2-3; D gene unclear. Germline V gene data show CDR1 as SGHNT and CDR2 as YENEEA. The CDR3 length is 15 residues. V shed 1 base and J shed 2 bases, with 10 bases lying between them. CDR3 sequence reads: CASSLGIAYTDTQYF. DNA for the CDR3: TGTGCCAGCAGCTTAGGTATCGCTTACACAGATACGCAGTATTTT.

The V gene is TRBV7-2, the J gene TRBJ2-7, with TRBD1 identical over 9 bases. V lost 4 bases to trimming and J lost 5 bases; unmatched junction nucleotides: 9. Germline CDR1 and CDR2: SGHTA and FQGNSA. The CDR3 is 15 residues long. CDR3 bases: TGTGCCAGCAGCTCCTCCGGGACAGGGTACGACGAGCAGTACTTC. Its translation is CASSSSGTGYDEQYF. Full variable domain (missing parts from reference TRBV7-2 and TRBJ2-7): GAGVSQSPSNKVTEKGKDVELRCDPISGHTALYWYRQSLGQGLEFLIYFQGNSAPDKSGLPSDRFSAERTGGSVSTLTIQRTQQEDSAVYLCASSSSGTGYDEQYFGPGTRLTVT.

This sequence joins TRBV6-1 and TRBJ1-6; D gene uncertain. CDR1 is MNHNS and CDR2 is SASEGT in the germline V gene. Trimming shortened V by 8 bases and J by 9 bases, and 20 bases separated the two germline ends. The CDR3 has 15 residues. Here the CDR3 DNA reads TGTGCCAGCGCAGCCGGGCCCGGGGTTGCTTCACCCCTCCACTTT. Its protein product is CASAAGPGVASPLHF.

V usage is TRBV2 and J usage is TRBJ1-1; no definite D call. Trimming removed 4 bases at V and 4 bases at J, with 13 bases between. This CDR3 contains 14 residues. Germline CDR1 reads SNHLY; CDR2 reads FYNNEI. CDR3 sequence reads: CASSGTTVVTEAFF. DNA of the CDR3: TGTGCCAGCAGTGGGACTACAGTAGTCACTGAAGCTTTCTTT.

The chain carries TRBV7-2 and TRBJ1-4; 12 bases fit TRBD1. The CDR3 is made up of 15 amino acids. Germline CDR1 reads SGHTA; CDR2 reads FQGNSA. The junction had 2 bases not matched to a gene; V was cut back by 2 bases and J by 7 bases. The CDR3 DNA is TGTGCCAGCAGCTTAATGGGACAGGGGGCTGAAAAACTGTTTTTT. It yields the protein CASSLMGQGAEKLFF.

The V gene is TRBV5-5, the J gene TRBJ2-1; 7 nucleotides agree with TRBD1. Germline loops: CDR1 SGHKS, CDR2 YYEKEE (reference sequence). CDR3 length: 15 residues. With 4 bases clipped from V and 2 bases from J, the junction kept 6 bases outside the gene matches. The CDR3 reads CASSPIQGTYNEQFF. The CDR3 DNA reads as TGTGCCAGCAGCCCTATACAGGGGACCTACAATGAGCAGTTCTTC. The full variable domain, in which reference TRBV5-5 and TRBJ2-1 provide the parts outside the CDR3, is DAGVTQSPTHLIKTRGQQVTLRCSPISGHKSVSWYQQVLGQGPQFIFQYYEKEERGRGNFPDRFSARQFPNYSSELNVNALLLGDSALYLCASSPIQGTYNEQFFGPGTRLTVL.

CDR3: CASSRDFSNQPQHF. As DNA, the CDR3 is TGTGCCAGCAGCCGGGACTTTAGCAATCAGCCCCAGCATTTT. This chain links TRBV2 with TRBJ1-5, with D perhaps TRBD1 (5 bases). Trimming removed 6 bases from V and 0 bases from J, with 9 bases in between. The CDR3 is 14 amino acids. Germline V lookup: CDR1 SNHLY, CDR2 FYNNEI. The full variable domain, its missing parts supplied by reference TRBV2 and TRBJ1-5, is EPEVTQTPSHQVTQMGQEVILRCVPISNHLYFYWYRQILGQKVEFLVSFYNNEISEKSEIFDDQFSVERPDGSNFTLKIRSTKLEDSAMYFCASSRDFSNQPQHFGDGTRLSIL.

The rearrangement links TRBV21-1 to TRBJ1-1. TRBV21-1 corresponds to a pseudogene. This CDR3 spans 13 amino acids. The CDR3 sequence: CASSKRGDTEAFF. The CDR3 nucleotides are TGTGCCAGCAGCAAGCGGGGTGACACTGAAGCTTTCTTT.

V gene TRBV2 combines with J gene TRBJ2-6; D is unresolved. Trimming pared 3 bases from V and 4 bases from J, leaving 16 bases between. Germline V lookup: CDR1 SNHLY, CDR2 FYNNEI. This CDR3 is 17 amino acids long. The CDR3 loop is CASSDGIPPRGANVLTF. The CDR3 DNA follows: TGTGCCAGCAGTGATGGGATCCCGCCCAGAGGGGCCAACGTCCTGACTTTC.

In this sample, this clone turned up once. The chain uses TRBV5-6 and TRBJ1-1, with a weak D call TRBD1 (5 bases). V was cut by 1 base and J by 0 bases, with 16 bases left in between. Germline V gene sequence: CDR1 SGHDT, CDR2 YYEEEE. The CDR3 totals 17 residues. The CDR3 bases are TGTGCCAGCAGCTTGATTGTCCCTCAAGGGGTGAACACTGAAGCTTTCTTT. This sequence encodes CASSLIVPQGVNTEAFF.

This sequence joins TRBV29-1 and TRBJ1-2, with TRBD1 matching 9 bases. V was clipped by 7 bases and J by 8 bases; unmatched bases: 14. The germline CDR1 and CDR2 sequences are SQVTM and ANQGSEA. The CDR3 sequence is 14 residues long. CDR3 nucleotide sequence: TGCAGCGCTGCTCCGGGACAGGGCGTCGGAGGCTACACCTTC. It translates to CSAAPGQGVGGYTF.

This chain joins TRBV5-1 and TRBJ1-1; D remains unclear. The CDR3 sequence is 13 residues long. Germline V lookup: CDR1 SGHRS, CDR2 YFSETQ. V lost 3 bases and J lost 10, with 16 bases in between. This chain's CDR3 is CASSSTNSLGAFF. In DNA, the CDR3 is TGCGCCAGCAGCTCCACCAACTCCTTAGGAGCTTTCTTT.

This clone appeared a single time. The CDR3 loop reads CASSPGWEQETQYF. CDR3 DNA: TGTGCCAGCAGCCCAGGGTGGGAGCAAGAGACCCAGTACTTC. The V gene is TRBV5-4, the J gene TRBJ2-5; TRBD1 or TRBD2 may be the D gene (5 bases each). V was trimmed by 4 bases and J by 2 bases, leaving 12 bases between them. CDR3 length: 14 amino acids. CDR1 SGHNT and CDR2 YYREEE come from the germline V gene (reference sequence).

The chain links TRBV19 to TRBJ2-7, with 7 bases matching TRBD1. V gave up 4 bases and J gave up 2 bases; unmatched junction bases: 8. Germline V lookup: CDR1 LNHDA, CDR2 SQIVND (reference sequence). CDR3 length: 15 amino acids. The CDR3 sequence: CASSTQVRGTYEQYF. CDR3 DNA: TGTGCCAGTAGTACGCAGGTCAGGGGGACCTACGAGCAGTACTTC.

The DNA of the CDR3 is TGTGCCAGCAGCTTGTTAGGGACAGATACGCAGTATTTT. It translates to CASSLLGTDTQYF. The gene calls are TRBV5-6 and TRBJ2-3; D call uncertain. This CDR3 is 13 amino acids long. The ends were cut back, 1 base at V and 3 bases at J, with 6 bases in the middle. Germline loops: CDR1 SGHDT, CDR2 YYEEEE.

This sequence joins TRBV10-3 and TRBJ2-7, with 8 bases aligning to TRBD2. The CDR3 consists of 15 residues. The V gene end was trimmed by 8 bases and the J gene end by 1 base; junction bases not matched to a gene: 10. Germline CDR1 reads ENHRY; CDR2 reads SYGVKD. The CDR3 protein is CAISGGDQRSYEQYF. CDR3 nucleotides: TGTGCCATCTCGGGAGGGGACCAAAGATCCTACGAGCAGTACTTC.